The T cell receptor beta chain described here comes from a study of beta chain features in type 1 diabetes (dated by TCRdb to 2017 to 2018). Some background on the complete study: Mean age, gender distribution, total cell number and subset yield did not differ between patients and healthy donors. Across all samples, around 99 million sorted cells were examined, and cell number per subset correlated strongly with RNA yield. The study compared the TCRB repertoires of sorted circulating CD4+ T cell subsets in recently diagnosed type 1 diabetes patients with those in matched healthy donors. Naive and central memory subsets were obtained from all 30 or so donors, but regulatory and stem cell-like memory subsets were isolated from only 8 patients and roughly 8 healthy donors.

From each donor, a single peripheral blood sample of roughly 0.11 L on average was drawn into heparinised tubes. Naive, central memory, regulatory and stem cell-like memory CD4+ T cells were sorted on a BD FACSAria II using a panel including CD45RO, CCR7, CD25, CD127, CD95 and CD27. Every sorted population had a purity above 95%. PBMCs were separated immediately by Lymphoprep density gradient centrifugation and were stained directly, without being cultured. Samples were stained and sorted in pairs, with one healthy donor and one patient per experiment, so that batch effects were minimized. Broader findings and caveats from the paper: The naive, central memory and regulatory TCRB repertoires appeared to resemble one another more closely among patients than among healthy donors. At VDJ recombination sites, type 1 diabetes patients had fewer insertions and more deleted nucleotides, which implies abnormalities in thymic rearrangement. Shorter templates might be favored by PCR, yet because patient and control samples were amplified and corrected together, any such skew would affect both groups equally. Type 1 diabetes patients showed a moderate but significant shortening of TCRB CDR3 length in all four CD4+ subsets. Because the HLA sub-analyses included only small numbers of individuals, any influence of HLA type on TCRB rearrangement was left unresolved. Sequencing cDNA rather than genomic DNA could over-represent highly expressing activated cells, although activation and CD3 levels did not differ between groups.

With respect to this clone: Its antigen is still unknown. Within one base of it there is no much larger clone, and no base qualities were kept. This sample includes further DNA sequences coding for the same CDR3.

All of the isolated RNA was reverse transcribed with the High Capacity cDNA Reverse Transcription Kit, so expressed TCRB transcripts were sequenced. Deep immunoSEQ sequencing was applied to naive, central memory and regulatory T cell samples, giving an average of roughly 3.5 million total reads per sample. Sorted cells were lysed in RLT buffer and RNA was extracted with DNase-treated RNeasy Micro or Mini kits, depending on cell number. Each cell subset was processed separately to prevent cross-contamination, with patient and healthy donor samples processed together. The immunoSEQ multiplex PCR was used to amplify TCRB sequences from cDNA, generating 87-bp fragments that spanned the CDR3 region. Sequencing of the amplicons was performed on the Illumina HiSeq platform. The authors' analysis ran thus. Synthetic template baselines were used to correct PCR bias computationally, reads within Hamming distance 2 were collapsed, and singletons that could not be merged were discarded. Reads were aligned against IMGT to assign V, D and J genes, CDR3 length and insertions or deletions at six rearrangement sites. Within each subset, clonotype counts were normalized to sorted cell number, and only after that were true diversity and Gini coefficients computed with the tcR R package. Repertoire sharing was quantified using the overlap coefficient calculated on TCRB nucleotide sequences. As a proxy for the pre-selection repertoire, out-of-frame TCRB sequences from naive cells were analyzed. The clones in this table, taken by TCRdb from immuneACCESS, are in-frame only. Not every clone is retained; where verified, under half of the shortfall comes from an unresolved V gene, and the cause of the rest is unknown. V, J and clone size are taken as reported in that table, and D and trimming were inferred from the DNA itself. The sample contains under 450,000 clones, more than 13% of them found a single time. The ten most abundant clones make up around 0.02% of the sample.

The CDR3 spans 13 residues, from the cysteine through the phenylalanine. Only CDR3 DNA is held: 39 bases, read in frame from base 1. V is cut by 1 base and J by 4 bases, and the space between the germline ends is 7 bases. CDR1 and CDR2 are read off the germline V gene as KGHSH and LQKENI. The origin of this receptor is a woman between 18 and 29 years old in good health. The chain is encoded by TRBV18 joined to TRBJ2-5; the D gene is perhaps TRBD1, from 6 matching bases. The sequenced sample consisted of naive CD4+ T cells from blood. The cell subset or site label for this specimen denotes: true naive CD4+ T cells. The nucleotides are TGTGCCAGCTCACCACAAGGGGGAGAGACCCAGTACTTC. This yields the protein CASSPQGGETQYF.